These 10 T cell receptor beta chains came from one sample sequenced in a study of blood T cell repertoires in COVID-19. The repertoire was sequenced with immunoSEQ multiplex PCR; TCRdb's copy has only in-frame clones and lacks some. The data contain hundreds of thousands of clones, roughly 84% of them singletons. Sequencing was done on a sample of PBMCs or T cells enriched from blood (not recorded which). These receptors all stem from a woman aged 18-35 years who had been exposed to COVID-19.

The rearrangement links TRBV7-3 to TRBJ2-7; no clear D gene. Germline CDR1 reads SGHTA; CDR2 reads FQGTGA. Deletions cut 5 bases from V and 3 bases from J, with 8 bases between. This CDR3 contains 12 residues. The CDR3 loop reads CASSPQIYEQYF. CDR3 bases: TGTGCCAGCAGCCCGCAGATCTACGAGCAGTACTTC.

The chain is built from TRBV30 and TRBJ2-7; D call uncertain. V lost 4 bases, J lost 0 bases, and 10 bases lay in between. The CDR3 loop spans 13 amino acids. Germline V lookup: CDR1 GTSNPN, CDR2 SVGIG (reference sequence). CDR3 sequence (DNA): TGTGCCTGGACTGAACAAAACTCCTACGAGCAGTACTTC. Its translation is CAWTEQNSYEQYF.

The J gene is TRBJ2-3, the V gene TRBV5-1; 9 nucleotides match TRBD2. Germline-derived CDR1 and CDR2 are SGHRS and YFSETQ. V was pared by 4 bases and J by 5 bases, with 8 bases of the junction left unmatched. This CDR3 region has 15 residues. The CDR3: CASSRSGSGGDTQYF. The CDR3 DNA follows: TGCGCCAGCAGCCGTAGCGGGAGTGGGGGAGATACGCAGTATTTT.

The chain uses TRBV20-1 and TRBJ2-3, with TRBD2 matching 11 bases. This CDR3 is built from 16 residues. V gave up 3 bases and J gave up 4 bases; unmatched junction bases: 9. Germline loops: CDR1 DFQATT, CDR2 SNEGSKA (reference sequence). In DNA form, the CDR3 reads TGCAGTGCTAGTGGGGCTAGCGGGGGGCAGTCAGATACGCAGTATTTT. Translated, it gives CSASGASGGQSDTQYF.

This clone has a single count. The rearrangement links TRBV7-6 to TRBJ2-3, with 8 bases lining up with TRBD2. V shed 5 bases, J shed 2 bases, and the junction held 6 bases outside the gene matches. The CDR3 is made up of 15 amino acids. Germline V lookup: CDR1 SGHVS, CDR2 FNYEAQ. Written as DNA, the CDR3 is TGTGCCAGCAGCCCGACTAGCGCGCACACAGATACGCAGTATTTT. It is translated as CASSPTSAHTDTQYF.

The J gene is TRBJ2-3, the V gene TRBV28, with D maybe TRBD1 (6 bases). Germline assignment: CDR1 MDHEN and CDR2 SYDVKM. The V and J ends lost 8 bases and 2 bases respectively, with 14 bases between them. CDR3 length equals 14 residues. The CDR3 reads CASEQGAYTDTQYF. The CDR3 DNA follows: TGTGCCAGCGAACAGGGAGCCTACACAGATACGCAGTATTTT.

Worth noting for this clone: This specimen includes other DNA sequences encoding the same CDR3. The chain joins TRBV5-1 to TRBJ2-7; D may be TRBD2 (5 bases). The germline V gene encodes CDR1 SGHRS and CDR2 YFSETQ. CDR3 length: 13 amino acids. The germline V and J ends were trimmed by 4 bases and 2 bases, with 10 bases remaining between them. CDR3 loop: CASSPSGTYEQYF. In DNA, the CDR3 is TGCGCCAGCAGCCCCTCCGGGACCTACGAGCAGTACTTC.

This clone was counted only a few times. The chain recombines TRBV10-3 with TRBJ2-7, with 10 bases lining up with TRBD1. The CDR3 has 14 residues. CDR1 is ENHRY and CDR2 is SYGVKD in the germline V gene. With V trimmed by 7 bases and J by 6 bases, 9 bases remained unmatched. The CDR3 sequence: CAIMPTGGRGEQYF. Here the CDR3 DNA reads TGTGCCATCATGCCGACAGGGGGCAGGGGCGAGCAGTACTTC.

The chain couples TRBV5-4 to TRBJ1-1; the D gene is possibly TRBD1 (5 bases). Trimming stripped 4 bases from V and 0 bases from J, with 13 bases between. Germline lookup yields CDR1 SGHNT and CDR2 YYREEE (reference sequence). The CDR3 runs to 15 residues. This CDR3 reads CASSVGRQMNTEAFF. The CDR3 DNA reads as TGTGCCAGCAGCGTGGGCCGACAGATGAACACTGAAGCTTTCTTT.

V gene TRBV14 combines with J gene TRBJ2-3; 11 bases match TRBD2. The CDR3 spans 18 residues. Per germline, CDR1 SGHDN and CDR2 FVKESK. Trimming removed 4 bases from V and 2 bases from J; junction bases left unmatched: 11. CDR3 sequence (DNA): TGTGCCAGCAGCCCCGGCCCGACTAGCGGGGTATTCACAGATACGCAGTATTTT. It encodes CASSPGPTSGVFTDTQYF.